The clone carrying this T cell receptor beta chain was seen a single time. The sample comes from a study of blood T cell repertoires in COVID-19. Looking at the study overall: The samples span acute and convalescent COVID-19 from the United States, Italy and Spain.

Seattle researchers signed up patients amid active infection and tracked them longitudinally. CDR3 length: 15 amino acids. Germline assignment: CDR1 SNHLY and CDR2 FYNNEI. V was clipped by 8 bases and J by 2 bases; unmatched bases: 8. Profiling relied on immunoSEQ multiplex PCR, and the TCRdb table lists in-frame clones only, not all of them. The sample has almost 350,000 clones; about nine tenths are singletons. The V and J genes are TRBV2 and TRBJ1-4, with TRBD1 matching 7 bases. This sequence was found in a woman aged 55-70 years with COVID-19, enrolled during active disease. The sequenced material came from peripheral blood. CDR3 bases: TGTGCCAGCCGACGACAGGGACCTACTAATGAAAAACTGTTTTTT. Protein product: CASRRQGPTNEKLFF.